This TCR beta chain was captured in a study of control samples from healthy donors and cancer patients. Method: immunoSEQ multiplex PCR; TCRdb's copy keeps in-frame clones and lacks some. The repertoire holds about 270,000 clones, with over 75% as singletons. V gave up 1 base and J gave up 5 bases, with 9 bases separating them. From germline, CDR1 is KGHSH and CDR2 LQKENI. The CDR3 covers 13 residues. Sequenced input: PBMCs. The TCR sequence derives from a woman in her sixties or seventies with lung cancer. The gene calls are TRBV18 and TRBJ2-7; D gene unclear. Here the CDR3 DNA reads TGTGCCAGCTCACCACGCCAGACCCACGAGCAGTACTTC. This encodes CASSPRQTHEQYF.